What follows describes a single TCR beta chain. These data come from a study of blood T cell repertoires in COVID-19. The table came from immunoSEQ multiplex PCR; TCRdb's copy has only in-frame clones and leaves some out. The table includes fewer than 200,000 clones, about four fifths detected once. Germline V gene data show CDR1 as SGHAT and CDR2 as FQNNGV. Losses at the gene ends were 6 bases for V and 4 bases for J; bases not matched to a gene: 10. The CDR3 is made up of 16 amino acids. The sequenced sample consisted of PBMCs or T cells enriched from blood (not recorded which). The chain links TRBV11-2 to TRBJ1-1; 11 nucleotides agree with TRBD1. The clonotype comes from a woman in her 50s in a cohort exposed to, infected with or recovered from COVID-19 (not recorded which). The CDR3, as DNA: TGTGCCAGCAGGCAAAGTACGGGGACAGGGGGCACTGAAGCTTTCTTT. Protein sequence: CASRQSTGTGGTEAFF.